The 10 T cell receptor beta chains reported below all come from one sample, sequenced in a study of T cells in localized non-small cell lung cancer. Assay used: immunoSEQ multiplex PCR; TCRdb lists only in-frame clones, some missing. Of about 70,000 clones listed, 70% to 90% are singletons. The source was peripheral blood, collected before any cancer treatment. Every receptor here comes from a male donor at least 60 years old with stage III squamous cell lung carcinoma.

V gene TRBV5-1 combines with J gene TRBJ2-7; 9 bases agree with TRBD2. V shed 0 bases, J shed 12 bases, and the junction held 10 bases outside the gene matches. Germline V CDR1 and CDR2: SGHRS, YFSETQ. The CDR3 has 14 amino acids. CDR3 sequence reads: CASSLEATSGTRYF. In DNA, the CDR3 is TGCGCCAGCAGCTTGGAAGCGACTAGCGGTACGCGGTACTTC.

The V and J genes are TRBV5-1 and TRBJ2-2; 9 nucleotides match TRBD1. Germline lookup yields CDR1 SGHRS and CDR2 YFSETQ. Losses at the gene ends were 0 bases for V and 6 bases for J; bases not matched to a gene: 3. The CDR3 spans 15 residues. CDR3 sequence: CASSLGTGAAGELFF. CDR3 in DNA: TGCGCCAGCAGCTTGGGGACAGGGGCAGCCGGGGAGCTGTTTTTT.

The CDR3 is CASRRPGGTGELFF. The DNA for the CDR3 is TGCGCCAGCAGACGACCAGGGGGCACCGGGGAGCTGTTTTTT. The rearrangement joins TRBV5-1 to TRBJ2-2; 7 bases align to TRBD1. V was clipped by 5 bases and J by 4 bases; unmatched bases: 5. This CDR3 contains 14 residues. Germline CDR1 SGHRS, CDR2 YFSETQ.

This rearrangement joins TRBV28 to TRBJ2-4, with 7 bases aligning to TRBD2. The J segment lost 4 bases and the V segment lost 7 bases, leaving 7 bases of the junction unmatched. CDR3 size: 14 residues. The germline V gene encodes CDR1 MDHEN and CDR2 SYDVKM. The CDR3, as DNA: TGTGCCAGCACCTGGGGGGGGTCGAAAAACATTCAGTACTTC. It is translated as CASTWGGSKNIQYF. The full variable domain, in which reference TRBV28 and TRBJ2-4 provide the parts outside the CDR3, is DVKVTQSSRYLVKRTGEKVFLECVQDMDHENMFWYRQDPGLGLRLIYFSYDVKMKEKGDIPEGYSVSREKKERFSLILESASTNQTSMYLCASTWGGSKNIQYFGAGTRLSVL.

The chain couples TRBV10-2 to TRBJ1-5; D may be TRBD1 (6 bases). The germline CDR1 and CDR2 sequences are WSHSY and SAAADI. CDR3 length: 13 amino acids. Trimming shortened V by 6 bases and J by 5 bases, and 11 bases separated the two germline ends. CDR3 nucleotides: TGCGCCAGCAGCAGGGGATTGGATCAGCCCCAGCATTTT. Amino acid sequence: CASSRGLDQPQHF.

This chain joins TRBV10-2 and TRBJ2-2, with 7 bases that match TRBD1. The CDR3 contains 15 residues. The V and J ends lost 6 bases and 6 bases, in that order; junction bases with no gene match: 10. Germline CDR1 is WSHSY and CDR2 is SAAADI. In DNA form, the CDR3 reads TGCGCCAGCAGAACAGGGGTCCTGAATCCCGGGGAGCTGTTTTTT. Translation gives CASRTGVLNPGELFF.

The V call is TRBV13, the J call TRBJ2-1, with 7 bases aligning to TRBD2. The CDR3 covers 16 residues. Germline trimming cut 5 bases from V and 6 bases from J; bases unmatched to any gene: 13. The germline V gene has CDR1 PRHDT and CDR2 FYEKMQ (reference sequence). In nucleotides, the CDR3 is TGTGCCAGCAGCCGCCCTGGGGGGGGAGGCCCCAATGAGCAGTTCTTC. Its protein is CASSRPGGGGPNEQFF.

The chain is built from TRBV7-2 and TRBJ1-1; 7 nucleotides match TRBD1. V gave up 5 bases and J gave up 8 bases; unmatched junction bases: 11. The CDR3 covers 14 residues. Germline CDR1 reads SGHTA; CDR2 reads FQGNSA. The CDR3 reads CASSHTGDVGEAFF. In DNA form, the CDR3 reads TGTGCCAGCAGCCATACAGGGGATGTAGGGGAAGCTTTCTTT.

The rearrangement uses TRBV4-1 and TRBJ2-7; D possibly corresponds to TRBD1 (5 bases). Germline V gene sequence: CDR1 MGHRA, CDR2 YSYEKL. CDR3 size: 15 residues. Trimming stripped 1 base from V and 4 bases from J, with 14 bases between. For the CDR3, the DNA is TGCGCCAGCAGCCAAGTTGCAGGGTCGGTGTACGAGCAGTACTTC. This gives the protein CASSQVAGSVYEQYF.

This sequence joins TRBV6-1 and TRBJ2-2; D ambiguous. Germline CDR1 reads MNHNS; CDR2 reads SASEGT. This CDR3 contains 11 residues. V was clipped by 1 base and J by 7 bases, with 1 base between them. The CDR3 nucleotides are TGTGCCAGCAGTGAAGGCGGGGAGCTGTTTTTT. Its protein is CASSEGGELFF.